This TCR beta chain was sequenced for a study of blood T cell repertoires in COVID-19. Across the whole study: The United States, Italy and Spain provided the acute and convalescent COVID-19 samples. PBMCs, B-cell-depleted T cells, or T cells provided the cDNA or gDNA that made up the material.

The CDR3 has 15 amino acids. V was clipped by 4 bases and J by 2 bases; unmatched bases: 9. Germline CDR1 and CDR2: SGHRS and YFSETQ. As handled by the study authors: By means of reference gene primer amplification, nucleated cell counts were estimated. Assay: immunoSEQ multiplex PCR; the TCRdb copy retains only in-frame clones and omits some. V, J and clone size were drawn from that table, and D and trimming were deduced from the DNA. The data show around 200,000 clones, about 83% seen once. The receptor comes from a woman aged 45-60 years with acute or convalescent COVID-19. Sequenced material: peripheral blood. This sequence joins TRBV5-1 and TRBJ2-7, with TRBD1 matching over 7 bases. The DNA for the CDR3 is TGCGCCAGCAGCCACCCCGGGACAGCTACCTACGAGCAGTACTTC. Protein sequence: CASSHPGTATYEQYF.